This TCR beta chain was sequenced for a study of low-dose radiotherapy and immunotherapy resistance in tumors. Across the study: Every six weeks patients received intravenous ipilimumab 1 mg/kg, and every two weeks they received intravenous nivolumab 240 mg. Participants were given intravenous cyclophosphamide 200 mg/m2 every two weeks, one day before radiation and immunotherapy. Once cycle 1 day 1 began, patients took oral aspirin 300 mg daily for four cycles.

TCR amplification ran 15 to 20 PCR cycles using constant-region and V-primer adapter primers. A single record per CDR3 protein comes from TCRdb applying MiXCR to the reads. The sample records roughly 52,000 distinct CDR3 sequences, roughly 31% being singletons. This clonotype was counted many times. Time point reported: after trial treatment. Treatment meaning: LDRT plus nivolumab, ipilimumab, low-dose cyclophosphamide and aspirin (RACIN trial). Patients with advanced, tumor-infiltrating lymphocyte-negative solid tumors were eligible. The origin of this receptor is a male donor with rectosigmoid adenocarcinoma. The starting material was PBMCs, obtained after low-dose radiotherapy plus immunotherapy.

CDR3 DNA sequence: TGCGCCAGCACGCTAGGGGGAGAGACCCAGTACTTC. Amino acid sequence: CASTLGGETQYF. This chain connects TRBV5-1 to TRBJ2-5; tentatively, D is TRBD1 (6 bases). Looked up from germline, CDR1 is SGHRS and CDR2 is YFSETQ. The V and J ends lost 6 bases and 4 bases respectively, with 10 bases between them. This CDR3 contains 12 residues.